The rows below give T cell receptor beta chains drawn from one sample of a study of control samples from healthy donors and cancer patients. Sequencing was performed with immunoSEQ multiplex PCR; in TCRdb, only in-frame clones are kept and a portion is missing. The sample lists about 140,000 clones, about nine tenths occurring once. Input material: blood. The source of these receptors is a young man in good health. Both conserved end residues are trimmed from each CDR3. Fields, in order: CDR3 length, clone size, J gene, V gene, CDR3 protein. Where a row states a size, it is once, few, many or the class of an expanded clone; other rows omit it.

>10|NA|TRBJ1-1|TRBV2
ASGALNTEAF
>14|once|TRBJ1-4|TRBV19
ASSIEGQNRNEKLF
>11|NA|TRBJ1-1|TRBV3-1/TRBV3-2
ASSQRINTEAF
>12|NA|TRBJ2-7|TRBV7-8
ASSLRQLSYEQY
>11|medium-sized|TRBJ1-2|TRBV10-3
AILRTGNYGYT
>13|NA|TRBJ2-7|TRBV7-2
ASSFGPMSSYEQY
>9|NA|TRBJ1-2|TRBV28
ASSEDAGRD
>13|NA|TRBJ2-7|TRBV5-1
ASSYEFRGIEEQY
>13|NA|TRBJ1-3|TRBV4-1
ASSQLGLPGNTIY
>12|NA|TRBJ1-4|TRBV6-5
ASRKQGAGEKLF
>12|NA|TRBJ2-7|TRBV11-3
ASSLLPGIDEQY
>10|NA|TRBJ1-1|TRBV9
ASSVGEDEAF